This TCR beta chain comes out of a study of blood T cell repertoires in COVID-19. Background on the study: The origin of the acute and convalescent COVID-19 samples was the United States, Italy and Spain. Sources were T cells, B-cell-depleted T cells, or PBMCs; the material itself was cDNA or gDNA.

This clone was counted once. Per the original data handling: For nucleated cells, counts were estimated from reference gene primer amplification. Using immunoSEQ multiplex PCR, the repertoire was profiled, and TCRdb retains in-frame clones only, with some absent. V and J calls and clone size are as listed in that table; D and trimming were resolved from the DNA. The table shows tens of thousands of clones, with about nine tenths occurring only once. The V end was cut by 5 bases, the J end by 7 bases, with 12 bases between. CDR3 length equals 14 residues. Germline values: CDR1 MNHEY, CDR2 SMNVEV (reference sequence).

This chain links TRBV27 with TRBJ1-6, with D uncertain. The sequence derives from a man aged 50-60 years with active COVID-19. The sequenced material came from peripheral blood. CDR3 sequence (DNA): TGTGCCAGCAGTCCCTTGGCGCGGAATTCACCCCTCCACTTT. Translation gives CASSPLARNSPLHF.